This T cell receptor beta chain emerged from a study of OX40 agonist ivuxolimab in advanced cancers. Across the study: Hepatocellular carcinoma, melanoma, renal cell or head and neck cancer was diagnosed in the dose-escalation patients.

Notes on the study in general: CD4+ and CD8+ T cells in blood underwent clonal expansion by week 6 at 0.1 to 3.0 mg/kg.

As regards this clone: Antigen specificity is unknown.

Prior autoimmune disease or systemic immunosuppression barred patients. The assay was immunoSEQ multiplex PCR, and TCRdb's table has in-frame clones only and misses some. The sample includes 45,000 to 60,000 clones, about four fifths of them seen just once. From germline, CDR1 is SGHTA and CDR2 FQGNSA. CDR3 length equals 17 residues. J gave up 0 bases and V 3 bases, and 7 bases lay outside the gene matches. The genes are TRBV7-2 and TRBJ2-5; 10 positions match TRBD2. This clonotype originated in an adult with an advanced solid tumor such as melanoma, head and neck, liver or kidney cancer. The source was CD4+ or CD8+ T cells sorted from blood, collected in a trial of the OX40 agonist ivuxolimab. The CDR3 loop is CASSLGRTSGNQETQYF. The CDR3 nucleotides read TGTGCCAGCAGCTTGGGCAGGACTAGCGGAAACCAAGAGACCCAGTACTTC. The entire variable domain, with the rest obtained from reference TRBV7-2 and TRBJ2-5, is as follows: GAGVSQSPSNKVTEKGKDVELRCDPISGHTALYWYRQSLGQGLEFLIYFQGNSAPDKSGLPSDRFSAERTGGSVSTLTIQRTQQEDSAVYLCASSLGRTSGNQETQYFGPGTRLLVL.